This entry lists 9 T cell receptor beta chains sequenced from one sample in a study of spatial heterogeneity in lung cancer. TCRdb passed the 5' RACE reads through MiXCR, listing each CDR3 protein once. This sample has around 26,000 distinct CDR3 sequences; approximately 7% occur once, and the top ten carry more than 13%. This sample's time point: sample taken at primary tumor resection. The sample in question was PBMCs, obtained at surgery. The receptor source for this set is a male donor with early-stage non-small cell lung cancer.

This clonotype was seen at least ten times. The J gene is TRBJ1-1, the V gene TRBV7-8; D call uncertain. This CDR3 contains 12 residues. The V and J ends lost 1 base and 6 bases respectively, with 6 bases between them. The V gene's germline CDR1 is SGHVS and CDR2 FQNEAQ. CDR3 region: CASSLDIAEAFF. The CDR3, as DNA: TGTGCCAGCAGCTTAGACATCGCTGAAGCTTTCTTT.

This clonotype has a count of ten or more. V and J are TRBV15 and TRBJ1-5; D remains unclear. V lost 1 base and J lost 5, with 9 bases in between. The CDR3 extends over 14 amino acids. In germline, CDR1 is LNHNV, CDR2 YYDKDF (reference sequence). CDR3: CATSRAGEYQPQHF. For the CDR3, the DNA is TGTGCCACCAGCAGAGCTGGAGAATATCAGCCCCAGCATTTT.

This clonotype was counted ten times or more. V gene TRBV20-1 combines with J gene TRBJ2-1, with 7 bases fitting TRBD2. The germline CDR1 and CDR2 sequences are DFQATT and SNEGSKA (reference sequence). The V segment lost 5 bases and the J segment 11 bases; nucleotides outside the gene matches: 15. The CDR3 loop spans 14 amino acids. CDR3 sequence (DNA): TGCAGTGCTCCCATTACCCTAGCGGCCCATCAGCAGTTCTTC. Translation gives CSAPITLAAHQQFF.

The chain couples TRBV20-1 to TRBJ2-4; the D is unclear. Germline V gene sequence: CDR1 DFQATT, CDR2 SNEGSKA (reference sequence). The CDR3 consists of 12 residues. V shed 0 bases and J shed 4 bases, with 4 bases lying between them. In nucleotides, the CDR3 is TGCAGTGCTAGAGAATTGAAAAACATTCAGTACTTC. It specifies CSARELKNIQYF.

This clonotype turned up a few times. The rearrangement links TRBV7-9 to TRBJ2-5, with D unresolved. This CDR3 comprises 12 residues. Germline CDR1 SEHNR, CDR2 FQNEAQ (reference sequence). V was trimmed by 6 bases and J by 3 bases, leaving 8 bases between them. Written as DNA, the CDR3 is TGTGCCAGCAGTGAACAAGAAGAGACCCAGTACTTC. Its translation is CASSEQEETQYF.

This clonotype was detected only a few times. The chain uses TRBV6-6 and TRBJ2-1; TRBD2 matches at 10 bases. Per the germline V gene, CDR1 is MNHNY and CDR2 is SVGAGI (reference sequence). With 6 bases clipped from V and 4 bases from J, the junction kept 6 bases outside the gene matches. The CDR3 covers 15 residues. The CDR3 sequence is CASRPGLAVYNEQFF. CDR3 DNA: TGTGCCAGCAGGCCCGGACTAGCGGTTTACAATGAGCAGTTCTTC.

The table lists this clonotype with many counts. The chain combines TRBV29-1 with TRBJ1-2; D uncertain. The CDR3 length is 13 residues. The ends were cut back, 4 bases at V and 4 bases at J, with 13 bases in the middle. Per germline, CDR1 SQVTM and CDR2 ANQGSEA. CDR3 DNA: TGCAGCGTTGTAACGGGGTTAAGCTATGGCTACACCTTC. It translates to CSVVTGLSYGYTF.

This clonotype was recorded many times. This rearrangement joins TRBV20-1 to TRBJ1-1; D is undetermined. The CDR3 covers 11 residues. Between the trimmed V and J ends, which lost 5 bases and 1 base, there was a span of 5 bases. Germline assignment: CDR1 DFQATT and CDR2 SNEGSKA (reference sequence). The CDR3 protein is CSAPQNTEAFF. In DNA, the CDR3 is TGCAGTGCTCCCCAGAACACTGAAGCTTTCTTT.

In this sample, this clonotype turned up many times. The chain joins TRBV18 to TRBJ2-7; 9 bases agree with TRBD2. Germline lookup yields CDR1 KGHSH and CDR2 LQKENI. Trimming at V came to 1 base and at J to 5 bases, leaving 9 bases not matched to a gene. This CDR3 contains 16 residues. This CDR3 is CASSPLAGGWADEQYF. In DNA form, the CDR3 reads TGTGCCAGCTCACCACTTGCGGGAGGGTGGGCGGACGAGCAGTACTTC.